The 20 T cell receptor beta chains listed next were all sequenced from one sample in a study of human T cells and chemical hapten exposure. Whole blood that had not been fractionated was the source of extracted total RNA. Via MiXCR, TCRdb re-called the 5' RACE reads, giving one row per CDR3 protein. The sample yields tens of thousands of distinct CDR3 sequences, approximately 8% seen once. The origin of the receptors is a male donor in good health.

This clonotype was seen many times. This sequence joins TRBV7-8 and TRBJ1-1; D is unresolved. The V and J ends lost 1 base and 5 bases respectively, with 11 bases between them. This CDR3 contains 14 residues. The germline CDR1 and CDR2 sequences are SGHVS and FQNEAQ. The CDR3 sequence is CASSLDGLGTEAFF. DNA for the CDR3: TGTGCCAGCAGCTTAGATGGCTTAGGGACTGAAGCTTTCTTT.

This clonotype was recorded a few times. The rearrangement joins TRBV5-6 to TRBJ1-2; TRBD1 is a possible D gene (5 bases). The V and J ends lost 4 bases and 1 base respectively, with 14 bases between them. The CDR3 covers 15 residues. From germline, CDR1 is SGHDT and CDR2 YYEEEE. CDR3 coding DNA: TGTGCCAGCAGCCCCAGGCCAGGGCATAACTATGGCTACACCTTC. Protein: CASSPRPGHNYGYTF.

There are a few counts of this clonotype. The CDR3 DNA follows: TGTGCCACCAGTGATTTAGGAGAGACCCAGTACTTC. Translation gives CATSDLGETQYF. The chain is built from TRBV24-1 and TRBJ2-5; D gene ambiguous. Trimming took off 1 base at V and 4 bases at J, with 3 bases between the two ends. The CDR3 consists of 12 residues. CDR1 and CDR2 from the germline V gene are KGHDR and SFDVKD.

The rearrangement joins TRBV5-1 to TRBJ1-2, with TRBD1 as a possible D gene (5 bases). The germline V and J ends were trimmed by 1 base and 2 bases, with 12 bases remaining between them. CDR1 is SGHRS and CDR2 is YFSETQ in the germline V gene. The CDR3 has 15 residues. CDR3 amino acids: CASSLPGAPNYGYTF. The CDR3 region has the DNA TGCGCCAGCAGCTTGCCCGGGGCACCCAACTATGGCTACACCTTC.

This clonotype was detected a few times. The chain uses TRBV27 and TRBJ1-6, with D possibly matching TRBD1 (6 bases). The CDR3 totals 14 residues. V was cut by 5 bases and J by 7 bases, with 12 bases left in between. Germline V CDR1 and CDR2: MNHEY, SMNVEV (reference sequence). The CDR3 DNA sequence: TGTGCCAGCAGTGGGGGCGGTTGGAATTCACCCCTCCACTTT. Its protein product is CASSGGGWNSPLHF.

This rearrangement joins TRBV11-2 to TRBJ1-2, with unresolved D. CDR1 SGHAT and CDR2 FQNNGV come from the germline V gene. V dropped 0 bases and J dropped 4 bases, with 9 bases sitting between them. The CDR3 spans 14 residues. CDR3 bases: TGTGCCAGCAGCTTAGATGGTACGATCTATGGCTACACCTTC. Translating gives CASSLDGTIYGYTF. Looking up the rest from reference TRBV11-2 and TRBJ1-2 gives the full variable domain: EAGVAQSPRYKIIEKRQSVAFWCNPISGHATLYWYQQILGQGPKLLIQFQNNGVVDDSQLPKDRFSAERLKGVDSTLKIQPAKLEDSAVYLCASSLDGTIYGYTFGSGTRLTVV.

This clonotype was seen only a few times. The gene calls are TRBV24-1 and TRBJ2-3; no firm D call. CDR3 length: 12 residues. The V end was cut by 3 bases, the J end by 5 bases, with 5 bases between. The germline V gene has CDR1 KGHDR and CDR2 SFDVKD. The DNA of the CDR3 is TGTGCCACCAGTGATAACTTAGATACGCAGTATTTT. This encodes CATSDNLDTQYF.

This clonotype occurred a few times. V usage is TRBV14 and J usage is TRBJ2-7; D remains ambiguous. V lost 0 bases, J lost 11 bases, and 11 bases lay in between. The length of the CDR3 is 12 residues. The germline CDR1 and CDR2 sequences are SGHDN and FVKESK. CDR3 DNA: TGTGCCAGCAGCCAAGACGGGCCCCTTGAGTACTTC. Encoded protein: CASSQDGPLEYF.

This clonotype was detected ten times or more. The chain joins TRBV10-3 to TRBJ2-2; tentative D call: TRBD1 (6 bases). CDR3 length equals 14 residues. Per germline, CDR1 ENHRY and CDR2 SYGVKD. The V and J ends lost 4 bases and 4 bases respectively, with 10 bases between them. In DNA, the CDR3 is TGTGCCATCAGTGGAACAGGGTTCACCGGGGAGCTGTTTTTT. It translates to CAISGTGFTGELFF.

In the case of this clonotype: A read error is possible here, since a much larger clone lies one base away. The J gene is TRBJ2-7, the V gene TRBV4-1; TRBD2 agrees at 13 bases. Germline V lookup: CDR1 MGHRA, CDR2 YSYEKL. This CDR3 has 16 residues. The trim removed 4 bases at V and 6 bases at J, leaving 9 bases unmatched. In DNA, the CDR3 is TGCGCCAGCAGCCCGGAAAGGACTAGCGGGGGTGGCGAGCAGTACTTC. It yields the protein CASSPERTSGGGEQYF.

Many counts were recorded for this clonotype. The chain carries TRBV7-9 and TRBJ1-2, with TRBD1 matching over 8 bases. The CDR3 length is 13 residues. V gave up 4 bases and J gave up 3 bases; unmatched junction bases: 1. Germline V CDR1 and CDR2: SEHNR, FQNEAQ (reference sequence). Here the CDR3 reads CASSSDRDYGYTF. CDR3 in DNA: TGTGCCAGCAGCTCGGACAGGGACTATGGCTACACCTTC.

This clonotype was observed a handful of times. V gene TRBV18 combines with J gene TRBJ1-4; D may be TRBD1 (5 bases). The V gene's germline CDR1 is KGHSH and CDR2 LQKENI. Trimming took 5 bases from V and 5 from J, leaving 12 bases between them. This CDR3 contains 14 residues. DNA of the CDR3: TGTGCCAGCTCAGCTGGCCAGGGAAATGAAAAACTGTTTTTT. Translation gives CASSAGQGNEKLFF.

This clonotype was detected many times. V is TRBV6-2 or TRBV6-3 and J is TRBJ2-7; 11 nucleotides line up with TRBD2. Germline values: CDR1 MNHEY, CDR2 SVGEGT. The CDR3 consists of 17 residues. The J segment lost 2 bases and the V segment lost 0 bases, leaving 6 bases of the junction unmatched. The CDR3 reads CASSYSKTSGNPYEQYF. The CDR3 nucleotides are TGTGCCAGCAGTTACTCGAAGACTAGCGGGAACCCCTACGAGCAGTACTTC.

This clonotype showed up just a few times. J is TRBJ1-1 and V is TRBV4-3, with TRBD1 identical over 9 bases. Germline CDR1 LGHNA, CDR2 YSLEER. CDR3 size: 16 residues. Trimming at V came to 4 bases and at J to 2 bases, leaving 8 bases not matched to a gene. The CDR3 DNA sequence: TGCGCCAGCAGCCCAACCTACAGGGGGCCAAACACTGAAGCTTTCTTT. Amino acids: CASSPTYRGPNTEAFF.

This clonotype is labeled medium-sized. The genes are TRBV18 and TRBJ2-3, with 9 bases identical to TRBD2. V lost 5 bases, J lost 1 base, and 4 bases stayed unmatched. Germline V gives CDR1 KGHSH, CDR2 LQKENI. The CDR3 totals 15 residues. The CDR3 DNA is TGTGCCAGCTCATCTTCTAGCGGGGGCACAGATACGCAGTATTTT. This gives the protein CASSSSSGGTDTQYF.

This clonotype was recorded at least ten times. This sequence joins TRBV28 and TRBJ2-7; 8 bases agree with TRBD2. Trimming removed 5 bases from V and 0 bases from J; junction bases left unmatched: 6. Germline V gives CDR1 MDHEN, CDR2 SYDVKM. The CDR3 extends over 15 amino acids. CDR3 DNA sequence: TGTGCCAGCAGTCTGGGACTAGAAAGCTCCTACGAGCAGTACTTC. Protein product: CASSLGLESSYEQYF.

The chain links TRBV2 to TRBJ1-5; D is ambiguous. V lost 1 base to trimming and J lost 6 bases, with 4 bases between them. The length of the CDR3 is 12 residues. The germline V gene encodes CDR1 SNHLY and CDR2 FYNNEI. The CDR3 loop reads CASSEDSQPQHF. The CDR3 nucleotides are TGTGCCAGCAGTGAAGATAGTCAGCCCCAGCATTTT.

This chain joins TRBV5-1 and TRBJ2-3; TRBD2 matches at 9 bases. Per the germline V gene, CDR1 is SGHRS and CDR2 is YFSETQ. The CDR3 has 17 amino acids. V lost 1 base to trimming and J lost 2 bases; unmatched junction nucleotides: 8. CDR3: CASSLRASGTFTDTQYF. CDR3 DNA: TGCGCCAGCAGCTTGAGGGCTAGCGGGACCTTCACAGATACGCAGTATTTT.

This clonotype was observed a few times. The chain joins TRBV20-1 to TRBJ1-2, with TRBD1 matching over 7 bases. CDR3 size: 13 residues. CDR1 and CDR2 from the germline V gene are DFQATT and SNEGSKA (reference sequence). The V and J ends lost 4 bases and 6 bases, in that order; junction bases with no gene match: 8. This CDR3 reads CSATPTGRNGYTF. CDR3 in DNA: TGCAGTGCTACGCCGACAGGGAGGAATGGCTACACCTTC.

This chain links TRBV7-9 with TRBJ2-3, with TRBD2 matching over 10 bases. Germline V lookup: CDR1 SEHNR, CDR2 FQNEAQ (reference sequence). The V and J ends lost 5 bases and 4 bases, in that order; junction bases with no gene match: 9. The CDR3 has 16 residues. In nucleotides, the CDR3 is TGTGCCAGCAGCCAATCCCTAGCGGGGGCTCCAGATACGCAGTATTTT. Translation gives CASSQSLAGAPDTQYF.